This T cell receptor beta chain was observed in a study of identical twins. TCRdb called the 5' RACE reads again in MiXCR, with one record for every CDR3 protein. The sample yields about 340,000 distinct CDR3 sequences, 9% to 10% seen once. Trimming cost V 4 bases and J 5 bases, with 14 bases left between them. Germline CDR1 and CDR2: MNHEY and SMNVEV (reference sequence). The CDR3 spans 14 residues. Everyone who gave samples was a healthy Caucasian. This TCR was recovered from a woman between 45 and 65 years old in good health. The sample comprised naive T cells sorted from blood. The rearrangement uses TRBV27 and TRBJ1-2; D gene uncertain. The CDR3 sequence is CASSSGGSTYGYTF. CDR3 nucleotides: TGTGCCAGCAGTTCCGGTGGCAGCACTTATGGCTACACCTTC.